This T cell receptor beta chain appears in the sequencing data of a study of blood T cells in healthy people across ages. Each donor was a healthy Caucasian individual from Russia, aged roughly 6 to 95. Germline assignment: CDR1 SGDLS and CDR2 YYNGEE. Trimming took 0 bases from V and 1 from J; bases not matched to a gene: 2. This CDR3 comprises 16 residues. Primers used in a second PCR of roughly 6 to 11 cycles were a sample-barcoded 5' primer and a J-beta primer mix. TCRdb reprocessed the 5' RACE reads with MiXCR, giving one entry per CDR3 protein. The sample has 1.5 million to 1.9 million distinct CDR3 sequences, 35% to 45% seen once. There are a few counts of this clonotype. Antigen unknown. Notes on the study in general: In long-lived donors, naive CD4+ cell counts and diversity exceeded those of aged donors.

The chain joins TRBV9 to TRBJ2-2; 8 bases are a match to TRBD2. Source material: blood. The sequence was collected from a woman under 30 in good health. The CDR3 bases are TGTGCCAGCAGCGTAGTCGGGAGGGGGAACACCGGGGAGCTGTTTTTT. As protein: CASSVVGRGNTGELFF.